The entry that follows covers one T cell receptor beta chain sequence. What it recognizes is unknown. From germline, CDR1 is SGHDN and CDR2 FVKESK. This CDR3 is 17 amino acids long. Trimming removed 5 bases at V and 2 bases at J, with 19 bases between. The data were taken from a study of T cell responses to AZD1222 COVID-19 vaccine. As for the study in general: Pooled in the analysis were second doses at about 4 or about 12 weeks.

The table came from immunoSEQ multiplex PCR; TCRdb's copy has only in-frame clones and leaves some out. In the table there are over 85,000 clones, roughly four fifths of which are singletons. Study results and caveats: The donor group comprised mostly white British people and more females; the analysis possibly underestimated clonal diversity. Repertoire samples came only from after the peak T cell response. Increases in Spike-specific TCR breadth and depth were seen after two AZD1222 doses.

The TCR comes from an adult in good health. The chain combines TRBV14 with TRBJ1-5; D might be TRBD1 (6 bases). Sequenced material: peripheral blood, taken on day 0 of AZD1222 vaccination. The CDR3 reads CASSKSGGAGGNQPQHF. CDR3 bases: TGTGCCAGCAGCAAAAGCGGGGGGGCAGGCGGCAATCAGCCCCAGCATTTT.